Below, 15 T cell receptor beta chains from the same sample are listed, as sequenced in a study of beta chain features in type 1 diabetes. Reverse transcription of all isolated RNA meant that expressed TCRB transcripts were sequenced. The method was immunoSEQ multiplex PCR; TCRdb's version includes in-frame clones alone and lacks a portion of them. This sample has 30,000 to 40,000 clones; about 64% occur once, and the top ten carry 2% to 2.5%. The sample consisted of Tregs from blood. These receptors were obtained from a woman aged 30 to 39 in good health.

V usage is TRBV30 and J usage is TRBJ1-5, with D maybe TRBD1 (6 bases). V lost 0 bases and J lost 4, with 7 bases in between. Looked up from germline, CDR1 is GTSNPN and CDR2 is SVGIG (reference sequence). The CDR3 extends over 13 amino acids. CDR3 amino acids: CAWSVQGNQPQHF. The DNA of the CDR3 is TGTGCCTGGAGTGTTCAGGGGAATCAGCCCCAGCATTTT. The full variable domain, its missing parts supplied by reference TRBV30 and TRBJ1-5, is SQTIHQWPATLVQPVGSPLSLECTVEGTSNPNLYWYRQAAGRGLQLLFYSVGIGQISSEVPQNLSASRPQDRQFILSSKKLLLSDSGFYLCAWSVQGNQPQHFGDGTRLSIL.

V is TRBV7-2 and J is TRBJ1-2, with a tentative D call TRBD1 (6 bases). The V gene lost 5 bases and the J gene lost 7 bases, with 20 bases spanning the gap. Germline loops: CDR1 SGHTA, CDR2 FQGNSA. The CDR3 loop spans 15 amino acids. The CDR3 DNA is TGTGCCAGCAGCCCCACCCTGACAGGATGGGGTGGCTACACCTTC. It encodes CASSPTLTGWGGYTF.

V is TRBV19 and J is TRBJ2-4; 9 bases map to TRBD2. This CDR3 has 21 amino acids. The germline V gene encodes CDR1 LNHDA and CDR2 SQIVND (reference sequence). Losses at the gene ends were 4 bases for V and 4 bases for J; bases not matched to a gene: 23. CDR3 amino acids: CASSNHRRTSGPPRWKNIQYF. The CDR3 DNA follows: TGTGCCAGTAGTAATCACCGCCGAACTAGCGGGCCTCCCCGTTGGAAAAACATTCAGTACTTC.

The chain joins TRBV5-1 to TRBJ2-2, with 9 bases aligning to TRBD2. The V gene's germline CDR1 is SGHRS and CDR2 YFSETQ. This CDR3 has 15 residues. V lost 5 bases and J lost 2; bases outside the gene matches: 4. CDR3 in DNA: TGCGCCAGCAGTTCGGGGACTAGCAACACCGGGGAGCTGTTTTTT. Amino acid sequence: CASSSGTSNTGELFF.

The chain has TRBV19 and TRBJ2-3; D is perhaps TRBD2 (6 bases). Per the germline V gene, CDR1 is LNHDA and CDR2 is SQIVND (reference sequence). Trimming took 8 bases from V and 2 from J, leaving 20 bases between them. This CDR3 has 16 amino acids. CDR3 nucleotide sequence: TGTGCCAGTCGGGGAGGAGGGCGTGGGGCCACAGATACGCAGTATTTT. This translates into CASRGGGRGATDTQYF. Looking up the rest from reference TRBV19 and TRBJ2-3 gives the full variable domain: DGGITQSPKYLFRKEGQNVTLSCEQNLNHDAMYWYRQDPGQGLRLIYYSQIVNDFQKGDIAEGYSVSREKKESFPLTVTSAQKNPTAFYLCASRGGGRGATDTQYFGPGTRLTVL.

This chain links TRBV9 with TRBJ1-1, with D maybe TRBD1 (6 bases). With 3 bases removed from V and 2 bases from J, the gap between germline ends came to 20 bases. CDR3 length: 17 amino acids. Germline lookup yields CDR1 SGDLS and CDR2 YYNGEE. CDR3 amino acids: CASSAGQGLRRNTEAFF. CDR3 coding DNA: TGTGCCAGCAGCGCCGGTCAGGGGCTAAGGCGAAACACTGAAGCTTTCTTT.

The genes are TRBV19 and TRBJ2-7, with D hard to call. V gave up 3 bases and J gave up 1 base, with 7 bases separating them. Germline lookup yields CDR1 LNHDA and CDR2 SQIVND (reference sequence). The CDR3 is 13 amino acids. CDR3 protein: CASSIRISYEQYF. CDR3 coding DNA: TGTGCCAGTAGTATCAGGATTTCCTACGAGCAGTACTTC.

Here the CDR3 DNA reads TGTGCCAGTAGTAAGGACAGGGCCGGCAATCAGCCCCAGCATTTT. Translating gives CASSKDRAGNQPQHF. V and J are TRBV19 and TRBJ1-5, with 8 bases that match TRBD1. V shed 4 bases, J shed 2 bases, and the junction held 4 bases outside the gene matches. Looked up from germline, CDR1 is LNHDA and CDR2 is SQIVND (reference sequence). The CDR3 consists of 15 residues.

The J gene is TRBJ2-3, the V gene TRBV6-5, with D perhaps TRBD1 (5 bases). The CDR3 covers 13 residues. The germline V gene has CDR1 MNHEY and CDR2 SVGAGI. Trimming removed 11 bases at V and 0 bases at J, with 12 bases between. The CDR3: CAARTTSTDTQYF. For the CDR3, the DNA is TGTGCCGCGCGGACAACTAGCACAGATACGCAGTATTTT.

This clone was detected a few times. The chain links TRBV29-1 to TRBJ2-7; the match to TRBD2 covers 14 bases. Germline V gene data show CDR1 as SQVTM and CDR2 as ANQGSEA. This CDR3 is built from 14 residues. V lost 5 bases to trimming and J lost 6 bases; unmatched junction nucleotides: 6. DNA of the CDR3: TGCAGCGTTTCCGGGACTAGCGGGAGTACCGAGCAGTACTTC. This translates into CSVSGTSGSTEQYF.

This clone was detected only once. J is TRBJ2-7 and V is TRBV28; D unresolved. The V end lost 11 bases, the J end lost 6 bases, and 17 bases lay between the germline ends. The CDR3 contains 12 residues. In germline, CDR1 is MDHEN, CDR2 SYDVKM. DNA of the CDR3: TGTGCCGTAACAGCCCCTCGGCGCGAGCAGTACTTC. Its translation: CAVTAPRREQYF.

V usage is TRBV7-3 and J usage is TRBJ2-1, with 10 bases identical to TRBD2. Germline V lookup: CDR1 SGHTA, CDR2 FQGTGA. V gave up 5 bases and J gave up 5 bases; unmatched junction bases: 9. This CDR3 contains 16 residues. The CDR3, as DNA: TGTGCCAGCAGCGCCCAGAGGACTAGCGGAAACAATGAGCAGTTCTTC. Its translation is CASSAQRTSGNNEQFF.

The chain links TRBV2 to TRBJ2-7; 7 nucleotides match TRBD1. The CDR3 consists of 13 residues. V shed 6 bases and J 3 bases; nucleotides not matched to a gene: 5. The germline gives CDR1 SNHLY, CDR2 FYNNEI. The CDR3 reads CASRPDRDYEQYF. CDR3 nucleotide sequence: TGTGCCAGCAGACCAGACAGGGACTACGAGCAGTACTTC.

This chain joins TRBV7-2 and TRBJ2-3; D might be TRBD2 (7 bases). Trimming pared 5 bases from V and 4 bases from J, leaving 16 bases between. Germline CDR1 and CDR2: SGHTA and FQGNSA. The CDR3 is 15 residues long. The CDR3 DNA sequence: TGTGCCAGCAGCCGGGGGGCAGTGGGGGCAGATACGCAGTATTTT. This encodes CASSRGAVGADTQYF.

The chain uses TRBV4-3 and TRBJ2-2; TRBD1 matches 8 bases. The V gene end was trimmed by 4 bases and the J gene end by 4 bases; junction bases not matched to a gene: 5. From germline, CDR1 is LGHNA and CDR2 YSLEER. The CDR3 sequence is 15 residues long. CDR3 in DNA: TGCGCCAGCAGCCTCATGGGACAGGCCACCGGGGAGCTGTTTTTT. It yields the protein CASSLMGQATGELFF.